Shown below are 13 T cell receptor beta chains from a single sample sequenced in a study of T cells after yellow fever vaccination. TCRdb re-called the 5' RACE reads with MiXCR, one entry per CDR3 protein. The sample carries hundreds of thousands of distinct CDR3 sequences, roughly 6.1% recorded once. Here the sequenced sample was PBMCs, taken 5 days after the yellow fever booster vaccination. These receptors came from a man aged 25-40 years who received the YFV17D yellow fever vaccine.

This clonotype came up a few times. The chain links TRBV20-1 to TRBJ2-1; a possible D gene is TRBD2 (5 bases). The CDR3 is made up of 14 amino acids. The germline V gene has CDR1 DFQATT and CDR2 SNEGSKA (reference sequence). V gave up 1 base and J gave up 4 bases, with 11 bases separating them. Written as DNA, the CDR3 is TGCAGTGCTAGAGCCCGGACTCTATACAATGAGCAGTTCTTC. It specifies CSARARTLYNEQFF.

This clonotype was seen only a few times. The chain joins TRBV7-2 to TRBJ2-1; TRBD2 aligns across 15 bases. With 4 bases clipped from V and 6 bases from J, the junction kept 4 bases outside the gene matches. The CDR3 length is 16 residues. CDR1 is SGHTA and CDR2 is FQGNSA in the germline V gene. The CDR3 DNA follows: TGTGCCAGCAGCTCCCCGGGACTAGCGGGAGGCAATGAGCAGTTCTTC. The encoded protein is CASSSPGLAGGNEQFF.

This clonotype was detected many times. The rearrangement uses TRBV10-3 and TRBJ2-5; TRBD1 aligns across 7 bases. Germline lookup yields CDR1 ENHRY and CDR2 SYGVKD. The CDR3 spans 13 residues. The V segment lost 4 bases and the J segment 3 bases; nucleotides outside the gene matches: 2. The CDR3 here is CAISGTGKETQYF. As DNA, the CDR3 is TGTGCCATCAGTGGGACAGGAAAAGAGACCCAGTACTTC.

This sequence joins TRBV19 and TRBJ2-1; tentative D call: TRBD2 (8 bases). CDR3 size: 11 residues. The germline V and J ends were trimmed by 10 bases and 15 bases, with 19 bases remaining between them. Germline V gives CDR1 LNHDA, CDR2 SQIVND (reference sequence). CDR3 sequence: CATRGGLEPFF. Here the CDR3 DNA reads TGTGCCACCAGGGGGGGACTAGAACCGTTCTTC.

This clonotype was recorded many times. V usage is TRBV6-5 and J usage is TRBJ2-7; 7 nucleotides agree with TRBD2. This CDR3 comprises 15 residues. Trimming cost V 5 bases and J 0 bases; bases outside gene matches: 7. Looked up from germline, CDR1 is MNHEY and CDR2 is SVGAGI. In DNA form, the CDR3 reads TGTGCCAGCAGTCGGGACTACCTGAGCTCCTACGAGCAGTACTTC. The encoded protein is CASSRDYLSSYEQYF.

The table lists this clonotype with a few counts. In DNA, the CDR3 is TGCAGTGCTAGGGGACCCGCGAAACAAGCTTTCTTT. Amino acid sequence: CSARGPAKQAFF. The chain is built from TRBV20-1 and TRBJ1-1; D perhaps matches TRBD1 (5 bases). CDR3 length: 12 residues. From germline, CDR1 is DFQATT and CDR2 SNEGSKA (reference sequence). V was pared by 3 bases and J by 9 bases, with 14 bases between.

This clonotype was observed a handful of times. J is TRBJ2-3 and V is TRBV20-1; D possibly corresponds to TRBD2 (5 bases). The V end was cut by 5 bases, the J end by 6 bases, with 6 bases between. This CDR3 region has 10 residues. Germline CDR1 is DFQATT and CDR2 is SNEGSKA (reference sequence). CDR3 region: CSAWEDTQYF. CDR3 sequence (DNA): TGCAGTGCTTGGGAGGATACGCAGTATTTT.

This clonotype has at least ten counts. The J gene is TRBJ2-5, the V gene TRBV20-1; D remains unclear. Germline V CDR1 and CDR2: DFQATT, SNEGSKA (reference sequence). Trimming removed 6 bases from V and 1 base from J, with 12 bases in between. The CDR3 sequence is 13 residues long. The CDR3 region is CSAGTGRQETQYF. The CDR3 DNA reads as TGCAGTGCAGGTACCGGTCGCCAAGAGACCCAGTACTTC.

This clonotype showed up many times. The chain uses TRBV7-2 and TRBJ2-3; 7 bases match TRBD2. From germline, CDR1 is SGHTA and CDR2 FQGNSA. The CDR3 is 16 residues long. J was trimmed by 2 bases and V by 6 bases; bases with no gene match: 11. This CDR3 is CASRKTASGYTDTQYF. CDR3 in DNA: TGTGCCAGCAGAAAAACGGCTAGCGGCTACACAGATACGCAGTATTTT.

There are a few counts of this clonotype. This chain uses TRBV5-4 with TRBJ2-7; either TRBD1 or TRBD2 may fit D (5 bases each). Between the trimmed V and J ends, which lost 4 bases and 4 bases, there was a span of 15 bases. CDR3 length: 14 residues. CDR1 SGHNT and CDR2 YYREEE come from the germline V gene (reference sequence). CDR3 protein: CASSPPGPGYEQYF. CDR3 sequence (DNA): TGTGCCAGCAGCCCACCGGGACCCGGGTACGAGCAGTACTTC.

The chain uses TRBV23-1 and TRBJ2-3; 8 bases are shared with TRBD1. Being an ORF, TRBV23-1 has a function that is uncertain. J lost 3 bases, V lost 3 bases, and 11 bases had no gene match. The CDR3 is 17 residues long. Written as DNA, the CDR3 is TGCGCCAGCAGTCATTGGCCAGAGGACAGGGAGACAGATACGCAGTATTTT. This encodes CASSHWPEDRETDTQYF.

The chain has TRBV5-4 and TRBJ2-7, with D maybe TRBD1 (6 bases). The CDR3 extends over 14 amino acids. V dropped 4 bases and J dropped 3 bases, with 14 bases sitting between them. The V gene's germline CDR1 is SGHNT and CDR2 YYREEE (reference sequence). CDR3: CASSGRDNNYEQYF. The CDR3 region has the DNA TGTGCCAGCAGCGGCCGGGACAACAACTACGAGCAGTACTTC.

This clonotype was counted ten times or more. This rearrangement joins TRBV5-1 to TRBJ2-2, with D perhaps being TRBD1 or TRBD2 (7 bases each). V lost 2 bases, J lost 0 bases, and 14 bases lay in between. The CDR3 is 17 residues long. Germline V gene data show CDR1 as SGHRS and CDR2 as YFSETQ. The DNA for the CDR3 is TGCGCCAGCAGCTTAGCGGGACAGATCGCGAACACCGGGGAGCTGTTTTTT. Its protein is CASSLAGQIANTGELFF.